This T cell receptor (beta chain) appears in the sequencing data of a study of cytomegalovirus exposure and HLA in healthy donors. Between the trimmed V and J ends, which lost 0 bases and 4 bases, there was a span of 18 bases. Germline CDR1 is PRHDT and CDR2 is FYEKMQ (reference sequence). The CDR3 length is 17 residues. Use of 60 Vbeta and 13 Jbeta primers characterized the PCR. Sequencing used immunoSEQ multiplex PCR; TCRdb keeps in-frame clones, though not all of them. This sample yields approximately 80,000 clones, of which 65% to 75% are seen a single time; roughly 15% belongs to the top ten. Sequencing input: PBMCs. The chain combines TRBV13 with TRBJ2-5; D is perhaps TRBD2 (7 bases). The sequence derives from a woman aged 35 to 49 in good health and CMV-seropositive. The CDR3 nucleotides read TGTGCCAGCAGCTTAGGCGGCTCGGGGGGCGGCGGAGAGACCCAGTACTTC. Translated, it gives CASSLGGSGGGGETQYF. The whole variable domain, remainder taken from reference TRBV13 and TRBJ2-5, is AAGVIQSPRHLIKEKRETATLKCYPIPRHDTVYWYQQGPGQDPQFLISFYEKMQSDKGSIPDRFSAQQFSDYHSELNMSSLELGDSALYFCASSLGGSGGGGETQYFGPGTRLLVL.